This record covers a single TCR beta chain. This entry comes from a study of shared clonotypes between healthy human individuals. The germline CDR1 and CDR2 sequences are MNHEY and SMNVEV (reference sequence). Trimming cost V 5 bases and J 5 bases; bases outside gene matches: 9. CDR3 length: 14 amino acids. Naive CD8 cells lacked CD45RO, underwent positive selection for CCR7 and left out terminally differentiated effector memory CD45RA+ cells. The protocol was immunoSEQ multiplex PCR, while the TCRdb copy is restricted to in-frame clones and leaves out a portion. The table lists approximately 810,000 clones, 90% to 95% of them singletons.

The TCR originated in a man in his thirties or forties in good health. This chain uses TRBV27 with TRBJ2-7, with TRBD1 matching 7 bases. The sequenced sample was naive CD8+ T cells sorted from blood. The CDR3 bases are TGTGCCAGCAGTGACTACCGACAGGGCGACGAGCAGTACTTC. Amino acid sequence: CASSDYRQGDEQYF.